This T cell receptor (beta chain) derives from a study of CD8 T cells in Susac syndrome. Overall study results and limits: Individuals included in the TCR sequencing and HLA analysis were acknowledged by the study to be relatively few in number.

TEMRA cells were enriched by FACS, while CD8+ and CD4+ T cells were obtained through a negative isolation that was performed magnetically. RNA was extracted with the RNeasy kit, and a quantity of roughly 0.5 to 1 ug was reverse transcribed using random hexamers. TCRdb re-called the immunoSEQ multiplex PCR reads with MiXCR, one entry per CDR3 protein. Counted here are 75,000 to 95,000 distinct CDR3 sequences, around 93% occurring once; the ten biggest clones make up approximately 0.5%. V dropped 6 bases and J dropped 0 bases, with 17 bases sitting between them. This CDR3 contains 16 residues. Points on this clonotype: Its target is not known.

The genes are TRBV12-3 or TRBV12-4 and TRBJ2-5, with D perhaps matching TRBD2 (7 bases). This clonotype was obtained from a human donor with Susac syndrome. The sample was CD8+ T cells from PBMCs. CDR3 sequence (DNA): TGTGCCAGCAGCCTCGGAGAGGGGGGGTACCAAGAGACCCAGTACTTC. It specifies CASSLGEGGYQETQYF.